This T cell receptor beta chain was recovered during a study of Ad26.COV2.S vaccination and SARS-CoV-2 variants. Background on the study: The vaccine Ad26.COV2.S was put into the muscle once, or twice with 56 days between.

Treatment specified: 15 to 20 received Ad26.COV2.S at low or high dose, single or two shots; 5 received placebo; per-sample allocation not given. Sampling was performed 63 days after the first vaccine or placebo injection. V was shortened by 1 base and J by 2 bases, with 15 bases between the two germline ends. Germline assignment: CDR1 MNHEY and CDR2 SVGEGT. The CDR3 has 16 residues. The repertoire was sequenced with immunoSEQ multiplex PCR; TCRdb's copy has only in-frame clones and lacks some. The top ten clones hold 3.4% of a sample with hundreds of thousands of clones, around 86% of them seen once.

V is TRBV6-2 or TRBV6-3 and J is TRBJ2-7, with D unclear. The sequenced sample was peripheral blood, obtained in a trial of Ad26.COV2.S vaccine versus placebo. This TCR was recovered from a person between 18 and 65 years old who received the Ad26.COV2.S COVID-19 vaccine or a placebo. CDR3 protein: CASSYFQGSKAYEQYF. The DNA for the CDR3 is TGTGCCAGCAGTTACTTTCAAGGCAGTAAGGCCTACGAGCAGTACTTC.